These 10 T cell receptor beta chains share one sample of origin, sequenced in a study of blood T cell repertoires in COVID-19. The data were produced by immunoSEQ multiplex PCR, yet TCRdb's version contains in-frame clones alone and is incomplete. Of over 200,000 clones listed, 80% to 90% are singletons. The sample consisted of PBMCs or T cells enriched from blood (not recorded which). All receptors come from a man in his late teens or twenties with acute COVID-19.

This sequence joins TRBV3-1 (or the pseudogene TRBV3-2) and TRBJ2-7; TRBD1 agrees at 10 bases. Germline CDR1 and CDR2: LGHDT and YNNKEL (reference sequence). The V and J ends lost 1 base and 4 bases, in that order; junction bases with no gene match: 16. This CDR3 comprises 19 residues. CDR3: CASSQVWGPGGTGEYEQYF. For the CDR3, the DNA is TGTGCCAGCAGCCAAGTCTGGGGCCCCGGAGGGACAGGGGAGTACGAGCAGTACTTC.

The chain employs TRBV30 and TRBJ1-1; D perhaps matches TRBD1 (5 bases). CDR3 size: 14 residues. Germline CDR1 GTSNPN, CDR2 SVGIG (reference sequence). Deletions cut 2 bases from V and 0 bases from J, with 10 bases between. CDR3 sequence (DNA): TGTGCCTGGAGTCCCCGGACACTGAACACTGAAGCTTTCTTT. Protein product: CAWSPRTLNTEAFF.

The rearrangement uses TRBV4-1 and TRBJ2-7; D possibly corresponds to TRBD1 (6 bases). Deletions cut 4 bases from V and 1 base from J, with 11 bases between. This CDR3 has 14 amino acids. Germline V gives CDR1 MGHRA, CDR2 YSYEKL. DNA for the CDR3: TGCGCCAGCAGCCCCAAGACAGGATCCTACGAGCAGTACTTC. Residues: CASSPKTGSYEQYF.

J is TRBJ2-7 and V is TRBV3-1 (or the pseudogene TRBV3-2); 7 nucleotides line up with TRBD2. The V gene's germline CDR1 is LGHDT and CDR2 YNNKEL (reference sequence). The CDR3 spans 14 residues. V was pared by 4 bases and J by 3 bases, with 6 bases of the junction left unmatched. The DNA for the CDR3 is TGTGCCAGCAGCCCCACTAGCGATTACTACGAGCAGTACTTC. It codes for CASSPTSDYYEQYF.

This clone was picked up one time. CDR3 in amino acids: CASSYSGSLYNEQFF. The CDR3 DNA is TGTGCCAGCAGCTATAGCGGGAGCCTCTACAATGAGCAGTTCTTC. The rearrangement links TRBV9 to TRBJ2-1; 9 nucleotides line up with TRBD2. CDR1 is SGDLS and CDR2 is YYNGEE in the germline V gene. Unmatched junction bases numbered 5, after V lost 4 bases and J lost 3 bases. CDR3 length: 15 residues.

The V gene is TRBV11-1, the J gene TRBJ2-7; D gene ambiguous. Germline assignment: CDR1 SGHAT and CDR2 FQDESV (reference sequence). Trimming cost V 6 bases and J 4 bases, with 22 bases left between them. CDR3 length: 16 amino acids. The CDR3 DNA is TGTGCCAGCAGTACAGTCCTACATGACGCCAAATACGAGCAGTACTTC. It specifies CASSTVLHDAKYEQYF. Complete variable domain (other parts from reference TRBV11-1 and TRBJ2-7): EAEVAQSPRYKITEKSQAVAFWCDPISGHATLYWYRQILGQGPELLVQFQDESVVDDSQLPKDRFSAERLKGVDSTLKIQPAELGDSAMYLCASSTVLHDAKYEQYFGPGTRLTVT.

The chain employs TRBV6-5 and TRBJ2-7; 8 nucleotides align to TRBD2. Germline CDR1 reads MNHEY; CDR2 reads SVGAGI. The CDR3 has 15 residues. V dropped 6 bases and J dropped 5; count of bases not matched to a gene: 12. The CDR3 here is CASSLGRDGSDEQYF. The CDR3 nucleotides read TGTGCCAGCAGCCTCGGGAGGGATGGTTCCGACGAGCAGTACTTC.

The chain links TRBV5-4 to TRBJ1-1; no clear D gene. The V end was cut by 0 bases, the J end by 0 bases, with 6 bases between. CDR3 size: 14 residues. Germline CDR1 is SGHNT and CDR2 is YYREEE (reference sequence). The CDR3, as DNA: TGTGCCAGCAGCTTGGCCAGTTTGAACACTGAAGCTTTCTTT. Translating gives CASSLASLNTEAFF.

In its sample, this clone was seen once. This sequence joins TRBV4-3 and TRBJ2-2; 8 bases map to TRBD1. Looked up from germline, CDR1 is LGHNA and CDR2 is YSLEER. The CDR3 extends over 17 amino acids. Unmatched junction bases numbered 12, after V lost 3 bases and J lost 6 bases. The CDR3 nucleotides are TGCGCCAGCAGCCAGACTCGTGCAGGGGGCGGGCCCGGGGAGCTGTTTTTT. Protein product: CASSQTRAGGGPGELFF.

The gene calls are TRBV25-1 and TRBJ2-5; 9 bases fit TRBD1. This CDR3 has 15 residues. J lost 3 bases, V lost 6 bases, and 8 bases had no gene match. From germline, CDR1 is MGHDK and CDR2 SYGVNS. The CDR3: CASSAPGTGKETQYF. The CDR3 DNA follows: TGTGCCAGCAGCGCACCCGGGACAGGGAAAGAGACCCAGTACTTC.